The rows below give T cell receptor beta chains drawn from one sample of a study of blood T cells in healthy people across ages. TCRdb re-analysed the 5' RACE reads in MiXCR, keeping a single row per CDR3 protein. The data show under 1,000,000 distinct CDR3 sequences, 35% to 40% seen once. Sequenced material: blood. The source of these receptors is a man between 18 and 29 years old in good health. Each CDR3 is given with its conserved first and last residue. D genes are given only for firm matches. Clone size, where shown, is once, few, many, or a class for clones that have expanded.

d_call,j_call,clone_size,v_call,cdr3_length,cdr3_nt,cdr3_aa
-,TRBJ2-7,-,TRBV12-3/TRBV12-4,13,TGTGCCAGCAGTGGAGAGAGCTCCTACGAGCAGTACTTC,CASSGESSYEQYF
TRBD2,TRBJ2-3,-,TRBV27,15,TGTGCCAGCAGAGAAATAGCGGGGGGGCGGAGGACGCAGTATTTT,CASREIAGGRRTQYF
TRBD1,TRBJ1-5,-,TRBV25-1,14,TGTGCCAGCAGTGCCGGGACAGGGTATCAGCCCCAGCATTTT,CASSAGTGYQPQHF
-,TRBJ1-2,few,TRBV4-3,14,TGCGCCAGCAGCCAAGGAGAATGGGACTATGGCTACACCTTC,CASSQGEWDYGYTF
-,TRBJ2-1,many,TRBV7-9,12,TGTGCCAGCAGCTTAGAGACTTACGAGCAGTTCTTC,CASSLETYEQFF
-,TRBJ1-5,-,TRBV7-2,14,TGTGCCAGCAGCTCAAGTAGCTCCGATCAGCCCCAGCATTTT,CASSSSSSDQPQHF
-,TRBJ1-1,once,TRBV7-3,14,TGTGCCAGCAGCGTAAGGGGATGGAACACTGAAGCTTTCTTT,CASSVRGWNTEAFF
-,TRBJ2-5,few,TRBV10-2,16,TGCGCCAGCAGTGAGAGAGGCAGGGGAGGCCAAGAGACCCAGTACTTC,CASSERGRGGQETQYF
-,TRBJ2-3,few,TRBV7-7,14,TGTGCTAGCAGCTTTAGCCAGGCGACAGATACGCAGTATTTT,CASSFSQATDTQYF
-,TRBJ2-7,few,TRBV5-1,12,TGCGCCAGCAACCAGAACGACTACGAGCAGTACTTC,CASNQNDYEQYF
-,TRBJ1-1,-,TRBV6-5,13,TGTGCCAGCAGTTACTCCGGGGGGCCTGAAGCTTTCTTT,CASSYSGGPEAFF
TRBD2,TRBJ2-7,-,TRBV7-2,18,TGTGCCAGCAGCGGGCGTTCCGAAGGGACTAGCGGGTCCTACGAGCAGTACTTC,CASSGRSEGTSGSYEQYF
TRBD2,TRBJ2-5,-,TRBV6-2/TRBV6-3,13,TGTGCCAGCAGTGACTCTAGCGGAGAGACCCAGTACTTC,CASSDSSGETQYF
-,TRBJ2-7,-,TRBV20-1,13,TGCAGTGCTAGAGATGGACGGGCCTACGAGCAGTACTTC,CSARDGRAYEQYF
-,TRBJ1-1,-,TRBV12-3/TRBV12-4,11,TGTGCCAGCAGTTTCTTGGTACAAGCTTTCTTT,CASSFLVQAFF
-,TRBJ1-2,-,TRBV12-3/TRBV12-4,12,TGTGCCATCAGTTTAGAACTGGATGGCTACACCTTC,CAISLELDGYTF
-,TRBJ1-1,-,TRBV20-1,12,TGCAGTGCCCCACAAGGGGGGGCTGAAGCTTTCTTT,CSAPQGGAEAFF
-,TRBJ2-5,many,TRBV12-3/TRBV12-4,12,TGTGCCAGCAGTATCTACCAAGAGACCCAGTACTTC,CASSIYQETQYF
TRBD2,TRBJ2-5,few,TRBV9,17,TGTGCCAGCAGCGCGGGCTCCGGGACTAGTTCTCGGGAGACCCAGTACTTC,CASSAGSGTSSRETQYF
-,TRBJ2-3,few,TRBV29-1,12,TGCAGCGTTGAGTGGGGTATAGATACGCAGTATTTT,CSVEWGIDTQYF
-,TRBJ1-4,few,TRBV5-1,14,TGCGCCAGCAGCTTACGGGACACTAATGAAAAACTGTTTTTT,CASSLRDTNEKLFF
TRBD1,TRBJ1-4,-,TRBV20-1,18,TGCAGTGCTGGAGATCAGGGACAGGGGAAAGGAAGGTGGGAAAAACTGTTTTTT,CSAGDQGQGKGRWEKLFF
-,TRBJ2-6,-,TRBV28,14,TGTGCCAGTCGAGTCCCCTCTGGGGCCAACGTCCTGACTTTC,CASRVPSGANVLTF
TRBD1,TRBJ2-1,few,TRBV6-5,18,TGTGCCAGCAGTGGACCTGACAGGGGTCGTTCAGCCTACAATGAGCAGTTCTTC,CASSGPDRGRSAYNEQFF
-,TRBJ2-3,once,TRBV7-9,17,TGTGCCAGCAGCCTAGGAGGGTCAAGCTATAGCACAGATACGCAGTATTTT,CASSLGGSSYSTDTQYF
TRBD1,TRBJ1-1,-,TRBV20-1,15,TGCAGTGCTAGGGACATCGACAGGGGCCTCTCTGAAGCTTTCTTT,CSARDIDRGLSEAFF
TRBD1,TRBJ2-7,many,TRBV28,15,TGTGCCAGCAGTCCAGGGGACAGGCAGTCATACGAGCAGTACTTC,CASSPGDRQSYEQYF
-,TRBJ2-1,-,TRBV6-5,11,TGTGCCAGCAGCATGAGCGGTGAGCAGTTCTTC,CASSMSGEQFF
-,TRBJ2-2,-,TRBV20-1,16,TGCAGTGCTAGAGAGTACCGGGACGCAGCAACCGGGGAGCTGTTTTTT,CSAREYRDAATGELFF
-,TRBJ1-1,-,TRBV20-1,17,TGCAGTGCTGGAGTGGCCGGGGGCGCGGGCCTGAACACTGAAGCTTTCTTT,CSAGVAGGAGLNTEAFF
TRBD1,TRBJ2-7,-,TRBV5-1,14,TGCGCCGGCAGCTTGGGGGACAGTGCGGATGAGCAGTACTTC,CAGSLGDSADEQYF
TRBD1,TRBJ1-1,few,TRBV5-1,17,TGCGCCAGCAGCTTGGCCGGAAAACAGGGGGCGACCACTGAAGCTTTCTTT,CASSLAGKQGATTEAFF
-,TRBJ1-1,few,TRBV7-8,14,TGTGCCAGCAGACAGAAAGGGGAGCGCACTGAAGCTTTCTTT,CASRQKGERTEAFF
-,TRBJ1-2,many,TRBV20-1,11,TGCAGTGCTGGAGAGGGTCTTGGCTACACCTTC,CSAGEGLGYTF
-,TRBJ2-7,many,TRBV4-3,16,TGCGCCAGCAGCCAAGTCGCGTCTCGGATTACCTACGAGCAGTACTTC,CASSQVASRITYEQYF
-,TRBJ2-5,-,TRBV12-3/TRBV12-4,15,TGTGCCAGCAGCCCTACGGACGGCGGCGGGGAGACCCAGTACTTC,CASSPTDGGGETQYF
-,TRBJ1-4,-,TRBV5-1,14,TGCGCCAGCAGCTTGGGGCAGGTGGATGAAAAACTGTTTTTT,CASSLGQVDEKLFF
TRBD1,TRBJ2-7,-,TRBV6-2/TRBV6-3,13,TGTGCCAGCGGGGACAGGGGGCGATTCGAGCAGTACTTC,CASGDRGRFEQYF
TRBD1,TRBJ2-1,-,TRBV24-1,17,TGTGCCACCAGTGATAGTTTGACAGGGCCCAAGTACAATGAGCAGTTCTTC,CATSDSLTGPKYNEQFF
-,TRBJ2-7,few,TRBV20-1,17,TGCAGTGCTAGAACCTCGCGGGGGCCGAGCTCCTACAATGAGCAGTACTTC,CSARTSRGPSSYNEQYF
-,TRBJ2-2,once,TRBV12-3/TRBV12-4,14,TGTGCCAGCAGTTATAGCGGAGGACCCGGGGAGCTGTTTTTT,CASSYSGGPGELFF
-,TRBJ1-4,-,TRBV10-3,15,TGTGCCATCAGTGAAGCGGGCCGACCTAATGAAAAACTGTTTTTT,CAISEAGRPNEKLFF
-,TRBJ1-2,few,TRBV7-2,14,TGTGCCAGCAGCTTAGAAGCGGCAGCGTCTGGCTACACCTTC,CASSLEAAASGYTF
-,TRBJ1-4,-,TRBV6-1,14,TGTGCCAGCAGTGAACGGGCGGAAAATGAAAAACTGTTTTTT,CASSERAENEKLFF
TRBD1,TRBJ1-1,many,TRBV5-6,16,TGTGCCAGCAGCGTCCCCGGGACAGGAGTGAACACTGAAGCTTTCTTT,CASSVPGTGVNTEAFF
TRBD2,TRBJ2-1,-,TRBV9,15,TGTGCCAGCAGCGGATCACGGGGGGTCTACAATGAGCAGTTCTTC,CASSGSRGVYNEQFF
-,TRBJ1-2,few,TRBV20-1,16,TGCAGTGCTAGAGATAAGAGGGCAGACGCTAACTATGGCTACACCTTC,CSARDKRADANYGYTF
TRBD1,TRBJ2-2,once,TRBV7-9,15,TGTGCCAGCAGCCTGACAGGGGGCAGCACCGGGGAGCTGTTTTTT,CASSLTGGSTGELFF
-,TRBJ2-2,-,TRBV12-3/TRBV12-4,14,TGTGCCAGCAGTTTTGGTAATCCAACCGGGGAGCTGTTTTTT,CASSFGNPTGELFF
-,TRBJ2-3,-,TRBV12-3/TRBV12-4,14,TGTGCCAGCATCAGGGGCCCTAGCACAGATACGCAGTATTTT,CASIRGPSTDTQYF
TRBD1,TRBJ2-3,-,TRBV12-3/TRBV12-4,14,TGTGCCAGCAGTAAAGACAGGGGCACAGATACGCAGTATTTT,CASSKDRGTDTQYF